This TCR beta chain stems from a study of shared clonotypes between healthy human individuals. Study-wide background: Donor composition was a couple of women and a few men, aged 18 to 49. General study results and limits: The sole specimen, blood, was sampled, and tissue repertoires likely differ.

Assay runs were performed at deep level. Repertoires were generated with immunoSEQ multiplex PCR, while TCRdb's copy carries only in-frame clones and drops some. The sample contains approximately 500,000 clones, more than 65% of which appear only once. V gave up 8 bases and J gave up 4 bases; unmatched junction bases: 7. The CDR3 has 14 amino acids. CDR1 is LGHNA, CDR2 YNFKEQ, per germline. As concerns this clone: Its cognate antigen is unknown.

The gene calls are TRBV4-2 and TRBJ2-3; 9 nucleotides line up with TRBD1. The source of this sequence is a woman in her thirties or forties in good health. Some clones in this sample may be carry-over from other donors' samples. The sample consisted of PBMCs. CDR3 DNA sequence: TGTGCCAGCGCACCGGGACAGGGATCAGATACGCAGTATTTT. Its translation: CASAPGQGSDTQYF.